The 17 T cell receptor beta chains listed next were all sequenced from one sample in a study of identical twins. MiXCR, applied by TCRdb to the 5' RACE reads, yields one record per CDR3 protein. In the table there are about 920,000 distinct CDR3 sequences, around an eighth of which are singletons. The same sample was also used in a study of yellow fever vaccine responses in identical twins.

Sequencing used PBMCs. The receptors were gathered from a woman aged 18-35 years in good health.

The chain has TRBV5-1 and TRBJ2-5; TRBD1 is a possible D gene (5 bases). Germline values: CDR1 SGHRS, CDR2 YFSETQ. V lost 4 bases and J lost 7, with 17 bases in between. The CDR3 has 14 amino acids. In DNA, the CDR3 is TGCGCCAGCAGCGACGTGATGGGGCCCGCGACCCAGTACTTC. Translation: CASSDVMGPATQYF.

Only a few counts were recorded for this clonotype. This rearrangement joins TRBV7-9 to TRBJ2-1, with D maybe TRBD2 (6 bases). The CDR3 is 16 amino acids. Germline V CDR1 and CDR2: SEHNR, FQNEAQ (reference sequence). V was cut by 5 bases and J by 0 bases, with 14 bases left in between. The CDR3 loop is CASSQMEGPSYNEQFF. The CDR3 DNA follows: TGTGCCAGCAGCCAAATGGAGGGGCCCTCCTACAATGAGCAGTTCTTC.

This clonotype was seen a few times. DNA for the CDR3: TGCGCCAGCAGCTATAATCTGGATGAGCAGTTCTTC. Amino acids: CASSYNLDEQFF. The rearrangement joins TRBV5-1 to TRBJ2-1; the D is unclear. This CDR3 contains 12 residues. V lost 3 bases, J lost 8 bases, and 9 bases lay in between. Looked up from germline, CDR1 is SGHRS and CDR2 is YFSETQ.

This clonotype has only a few counts. J is TRBJ2-1 and V is TRBV12-3 or TRBV12-4, with 11 bases aligning to TRBD2. This CDR3 contains 17 residues. Trimming removed 4 bases from V and 8 bases from J; junction bases left unmatched: 13. The CDR3 region has the DNA TGTGCCAGCAGTTCCGCTACTAGCGGGAGATTCAGCGATGAGCAGTTCTTC. Amino acid sequence: CASSSATSGRFSDEQFF.

The genes are TRBV20-1 and TRBJ2-4; D is uncertain. Trimming pared 6 bases from V and 0 bases from J, leaving 15 bases between. The germline V gene has CDR1 DFQATT and CDR2 SNEGSKA (reference sequence). CDR3 length equals 15 residues. The CDR3 nucleotides read TGCAGTGCCTTGGACGGTGGGCTAGCCAAAAACATTCAGTACTTC. It codes for CSALDGGLAKNIQYF.

This clonotype occurred many times. The chain employs TRBV7-8 and TRBJ2-2; D tentatively fits TRBD1 or TRBD2 (5 bases each). Per germline, CDR1 SGHVS and CDR2 FQNEAQ. V dropped 4 bases and J dropped 6 bases, with 15 bases sitting between them. The CDR3 loop spans 15 amino acids. The CDR3 loop reads CASSWDALTAGELFF. The CDR3 DNA follows: TGTGCCAGCAGCTGGGACGCCTTAACCGCCGGGGAGCTGTTTTTT.

This clonotype was picked up a small number of times. The chain is built from TRBV7-9 and TRBJ1-2, with D possibly being TRBD1 (5 bases). Trimming removed 4 bases from V and 7 bases from J, with 13 bases in between. The germline CDR1 and CDR2 sequences are SEHNR and FQNEAQ (reference sequence). The CDR3 is made up of 13 amino acids. CDR3 nucleotides: TGTGCCAGCAGCTCCCTGAGCGACAGTGGCTACACCTTC. Its protein product is CASSSLSDSGYTF.

In its sample, this clonotype was seen many times. The chain uses TRBV12-3 or TRBV12-4 and TRBJ1-2; D is uncertain. The V end lost 3 bases, the J end lost 2 bases, and 4 bases lay between the germline ends. The length of the CDR3 is 12 residues. The CDR3 here is CASSFPNYGYTF. The CDR3 coding sequence is TGTGCCAGCAGTTTCCCAAACTATGGCTACACCTTC.

This clonotype was counted between two and nine times. DNA of the CDR3: TGTGCCAGCAGCAAAGGGGACCGCCCCTACGAGCAGTACTTC. Translated, it gives CASSKGDRPYEQYF. The chain uses TRBV21-1 and TRBJ2-7; TRBD1 was called by the table and not checked on the DNA. TRBV21-1 is a pseudogene locus. The CDR3 contains 14 residues.

In this sample, this clonotype turned up a few times. This chain connects TRBV5-1 to TRBJ2-3, with D tentatively TRBD2 (6 bases). The germline CDR1 and CDR2 sequences are SGHRS and YFSETQ. Deletions cut 0 bases from V and 2 bases from J, with 13 bases between. This CDR3 is built from 16 residues. CDR3 region: CASSLELAALTDTQYF. The CDR3 DNA follows: TGCGCCAGCAGCTTGGAACTAGCAGCCCTCACAGATACGCAGTATTTT.

This clonotype appeared many times. The chain combines TRBV5-6 with TRBJ1-1; D unresolved. The ends were cut back, 2 bases at V and 0 bases at J, with 14 bases in the middle. Germline CDR1 SGHDT, CDR2 YYEEEE. This CDR3 spans 16 amino acids. The CDR3: CASSFSRPDLNTEAFF. CDR3 in DNA: TGTGCCAGCAGCTTTTCCCGGCCGGACCTGAACACTGAAGCTTTCTTT.

V is TRBV11-2 and J is TRBJ2-2; 11 positions match TRBD2. J was trimmed by 4 bases and V by 3 bases; bases with no gene match: 4. CDR1 is SGHAT and CDR2 is FQNNGV in the germline V gene. The CDR3 covers 16 residues. The CDR3 region has the DNA TGTGCCAGCAGCTTGGGACTAGCGGTGAGCACCGGGGAGCTGTTTTTT. This translates into CASSLGLAVSTGELFF.

The sample holds a few counts of this clonotype. V is TRBV5-1 and J is TRBJ2-7, with 10 bases identical to TRBD2. CDR3 length equals 13 residues. Germline CDR1 reads SGHRS; CDR2 reads YFSETQ. With V trimmed by 8 bases and J by 6 bases, 8 bases remained unmatched. CDR3 residues: CARTGTSAREQYF. The DNA of the CDR3 is TGCGCCAGAACCGGGACTAGCGCCCGCGAGCAGTACTTC.

This clonotype was seen repeatedly, ten times or more. CDR3 loop: CATKRGNQETQYF. The DNA of the CDR3 is TGTGCCACCAAGCGGGGCAACCAAGAGACCCAGTACTTC. The rearrangement uses TRBV6-2 or TRBV6-3 and TRBJ2-5; 7 bases map to TRBD2. The germline gives CDR1 MNHEY, CDR2 SVGEGT. V was clipped by 10 bases and J by 0 bases; unmatched bases: 5. The CDR3 runs to 13 residues.

This clonotype was detected a few times. The chain combines TRBV5-1 with TRBJ2-3, with unresolved D. The CDR3 contains 13 residues. From germline, CDR1 is SGHRS and CDR2 YFSETQ. V was shortened by 4 bases and J by 1 base, with 7 bases between the two germline ends. The CDR3 spells CASSATGTDTQYF. In DNA, the CDR3 is TGCGCCAGCAGCGCCACGGGCACAGATACGCAGTATTTT.

This clonotype was counted a few times. The chain carries TRBV9 and TRBJ1-1; D unclear. CDR3 length: 14 amino acids. Per germline, CDR1 SGDLS and CDR2 YYNGEE. V shed 2 bases and J shed 3 bases, with 11 bases lying between them. The CDR3 bases are TGTGCCAGCAGCGTTGAACCCCGGGACACTGAAGCTTTCTTT. Translating gives CASSVEPRDTEAFF.

The chain carries TRBV4-1 and TRBJ2-1, with 10 bases lining up with TRBD2. The CDR3 length is 15 residues. Germline loops: CDR1 MGHRA, CDR2 YSYEKL. The V gene end was trimmed by 3 bases and the J gene end by 8 bases; junction bases not matched to a gene: 7. The DNA of the CDR3 is TGCGCCAGCAGCCAGGCGGGGACTAGCGTGGATGAGCAGTTCTTC. Translation: CASSQAGTSVDEQFF.